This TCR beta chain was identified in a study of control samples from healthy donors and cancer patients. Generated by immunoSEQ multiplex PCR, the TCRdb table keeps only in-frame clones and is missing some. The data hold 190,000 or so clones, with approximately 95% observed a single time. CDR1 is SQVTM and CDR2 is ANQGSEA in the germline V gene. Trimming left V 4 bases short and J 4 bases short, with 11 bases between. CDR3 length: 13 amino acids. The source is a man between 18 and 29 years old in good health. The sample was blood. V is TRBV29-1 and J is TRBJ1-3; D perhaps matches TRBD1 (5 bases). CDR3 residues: CSVGGGFGNTIYF. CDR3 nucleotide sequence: TGCAGCGTTGGCGGGGGTTTCGGAAACACCATATATTTT.